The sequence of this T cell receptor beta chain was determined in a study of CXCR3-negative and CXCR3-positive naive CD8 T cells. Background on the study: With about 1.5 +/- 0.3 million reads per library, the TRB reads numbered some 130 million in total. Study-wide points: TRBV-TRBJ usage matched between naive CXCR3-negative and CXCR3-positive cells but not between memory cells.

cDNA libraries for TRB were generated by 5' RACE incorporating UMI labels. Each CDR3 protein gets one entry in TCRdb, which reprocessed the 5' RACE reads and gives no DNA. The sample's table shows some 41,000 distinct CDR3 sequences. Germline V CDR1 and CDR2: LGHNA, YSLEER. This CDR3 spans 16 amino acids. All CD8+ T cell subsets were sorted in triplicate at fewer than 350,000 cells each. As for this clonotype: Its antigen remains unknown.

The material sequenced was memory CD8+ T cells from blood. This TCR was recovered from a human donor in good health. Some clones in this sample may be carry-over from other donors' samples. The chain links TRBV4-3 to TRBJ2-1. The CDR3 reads CASSQDKRVVGNEQFF.